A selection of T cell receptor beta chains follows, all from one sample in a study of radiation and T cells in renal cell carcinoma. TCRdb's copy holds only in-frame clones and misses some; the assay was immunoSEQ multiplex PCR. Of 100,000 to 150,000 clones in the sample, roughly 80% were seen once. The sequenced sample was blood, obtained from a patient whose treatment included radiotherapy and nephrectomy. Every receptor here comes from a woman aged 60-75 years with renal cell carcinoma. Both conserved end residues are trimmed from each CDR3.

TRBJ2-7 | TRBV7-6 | ASSLGSESYEQY
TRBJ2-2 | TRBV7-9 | ASRLDASGELF
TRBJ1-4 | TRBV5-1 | ASNEGQPYIKLF
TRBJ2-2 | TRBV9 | ASGRVNTGELF
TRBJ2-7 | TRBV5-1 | ASSLAGSSYEQY
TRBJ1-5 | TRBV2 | ASSVAGPQPQH
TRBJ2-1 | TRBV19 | ASRTSGSSYNEQF
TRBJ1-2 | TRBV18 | ASSPQVPGGYT
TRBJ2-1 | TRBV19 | ASSIGAGSHNEQF
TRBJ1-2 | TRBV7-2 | ASSLEEWSGYT
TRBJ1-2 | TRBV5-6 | ASSWGGQGGYT
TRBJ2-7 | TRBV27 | ASSLNPDWFEQY
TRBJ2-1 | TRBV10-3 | AISRDRDHNEQF
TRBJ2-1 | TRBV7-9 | ASSRTGRNEQF
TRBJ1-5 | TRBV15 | ATSREGGAHQPQH
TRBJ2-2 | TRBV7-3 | ASSPAGKVGELF
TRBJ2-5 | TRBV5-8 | ASSLEGGETQY
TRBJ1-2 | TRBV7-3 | ASSLAGGAFGYT
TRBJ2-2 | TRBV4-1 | ASSHRLDSNTGELF
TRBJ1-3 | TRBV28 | ASSLSDRGLAGNTIY